Listed below are T cell receptor beta chains from one sample, sequenced in a study of blood T cell repertoires in COVID-19. This table comes from immunoSEQ multiplex PCR, and its TCRdb copy is limited to in-frame clones, with some not included. This sample yields under 250,000 clones, of which 80% to 85% are seen a single time; roughly 3.4% belongs to the top ten. Input material: peripheral blood. The receptor set was obtained from a woman between 18 and 30 years old with acute or convalescent COVID-19. Each CDR3 is given with its conserved first and last residue. The D gene is left open where the match is weak. Not every row has a clone size; where given, it reads once, few, many or a size class.

clone_size j_call v_call d_call cdr3_nt cdr3_aa
few TRBJ1-3 TRBV19 NA TGTGCCAGTAGTGCAACAAACTCTGGAAACACCATATATTTT CASSATNSGNTIYF
NA TRBJ1-5 TRBV2 TRBD1 TGTGCCAGCAGTAAGGACAGGATAGGGAATCAGCCCCAGCATTTT CASSKDRIGNQPQHF
NA TRBJ2-1 TRBV7-9 TRBD1 TGTGCCAGCAGCCGTGGGACAGGGAATGAGCAGTTCTTC CASSRGTGNEQFF
NA TRBJ2-7 TRBV5-5 NA TGTGCCAGCAGCTTTGGGACTCCGGGTCTTTACGAGCAGTACTTC CASSFGTPGLYEQYF
few TRBJ1-2 TRBV9 NA TGTGCCAGCAGGGGAGACACAGGGTCGAACTATGGCTACACCTTC CASRGDTGSNYGYTF
once TRBJ2-1 TRBV6-2/TRBV6-3 NA TGTGCCAGCAGTTATGGACTCTCGGAGCAGTTCTTC CASSYGLSEQFF
NA TRBJ1-6 TRBV28 TRBD1 TGTGCCAGCAGTGGGAACGGACAGGGGGCCAATTCACCCCTCCACTTT CASSGNGQGANSPLHF
NA TRBJ1-4 TRBV25-1 NA TGTGCCAGCAGTGACCCCCGGACTGAGAATGAAAAACTGTTTTTT CASSDPRTENEKLFF
NA TRBJ1-2 TRBV7-8 NA TGTGCCAGCAGCTTCGGGGAGAGGAGCTACACCTTC CASSFGERSYTF
NA TRBJ2-5 TRBV4-1 NA TGCGCCAGCAGCCAATCCAGGAGTTGGGAGCAAGAGACCCAGTACTTC CASSQSRSWEQETQYF
once TRBJ2-1 TRBV7-3 NA TGTGCCAGCAGCTCGGAGCGAAATGAGCAGTTCTTC CASSSERNEQFF
NA TRBJ1-1 TRBV29-1 NA TGCAGCGTTGAATCTCGGGGGATCACTGAAGCTTTCTTT CSVESRGITEAFF
NA TRBJ2-1 TRBV3-1/TRBV3-2 TRBD1 TGTGCCAGCAGTCACAGGGGTTTCCCGAATGAGCAGTTCTTC CASSHRGFPNEQFF
NA TRBJ1-4 TRBV10-3 NA TGTGCCACGGCGGGGGGAGGCGAAAAACTGTTTTTT CATAGGGEKLFF
NA TRBJ2-7 TRBV7-9 NA TGTGCCAGCAGTTTAGAATTCAGGGGCCCGAGCTCCTACGAGCAGTACTTC CASSLEFRGPSSYEQYF
once TRBJ2-1 TRBV6-6 TRBD2 TGTGCCAGCAGTTACCGGCGGGAGGGTTACAATGAGCAGTTCTTC CASSYRREGYNEQFF
NA TRBJ1-1 TRBV5-1 NA TGCGCCAGCAGCTTGGGACAAGACACTGAAGCTTTCTTT CASSLGQDTEAFF
NA TRBJ2-1 TRBV7-2 TRBD2 TGTGCCAGCAGCTTTCCGACTAGCTCTGCCTACAATGAGCAGTTCTTC CASSFPTSSAYNEQFF
NA TRBJ1-6 TRBV28 NA TGTGCACATTCGGGGTCGTATCGGAATTCACCCCTCCACTTT CAHSGSYRNSPLHF
NA TRBJ1-2 TRBV29-1 NA TGCAGCGTTGCGGGCCCGGGGTATGGCTACACCTTC CSVAGPGYGYTF
NA TRBJ2-7 TRBV6-5 NA TGTGCCAGCAGCCTGGACACGAGCTCCTACGAGCAGTACTTC CASSLDTSSYEQYF
NA TRBJ2-3 TRBV6-1 TRBD2 TGTGCCAGCAGTGACCACCCGGGACTAGCGGGGTCCGGCACAGATACGCAGTATTTT CASSDHPGLAGSGTDTQYF
NA TRBJ1-5 TRBV27 NA TGTGCCAGCAGTTTTAGTGGTGCTCGGCAGCCCCAGCATTTT CASSFSGARQPQHF
NA TRBJ2-1 TRBV28 NA TGTGCCAGCAGTTTAGGTCGGTTTGAGCAGTTCTTC CASSLGRFEQFF
NA TRBJ2-7 TRBV5-1 NA TGCGCCAGCAGCTTCCTGACAGGCACCAGCTCCTACGAGCAGTACTTC CASSFLTGTSSYEQYF
NA TRBJ1-2 TRBV7-9 NA TGTGCCAGCAGGAGCGACAGAACTAACTATGGCTACACCTTC CASRSDRTNYGYTF
once TRBJ1-2 TRBV2 NA TGTGCCAGCAGCGCAGGGGAAAACTATGGCTACACCTTC CASSAGENYGYTF
NA TRBJ1-1 TRBV30 TRBD1 TGTGCCTGGACCGGGACAGGGACCACCACTTTTATGAACACTGAAGCTTTCTTT CAWTGTGTTTFMNTEAFF
NA TRBJ2-1 TRBV10-2 TRBD2 TGCGCCACCTTACTAGCGGAGACCTACAATGAGCAGTTCTTC CATLLAETYNEQFF
few TRBJ1-6 TRBV19 NA TGTGCCAGTAGGACTGTCGTCAGGGGTGGGAATTCACCCCTCCACTTT CASRTVVRGGNSPLHF
once TRBJ2-2 TRBV11-2 TRBD1 TGTGCCAGCAGCTTGGACAGGGGGCCTCTCATCTACACCGGGGAGCTGTTTTTT CASSLDRGPLIYTGELFF
NA TRBJ1-3 TRBV7-2 NA TGTGCCAGCAGCTTAGCGCAAGGGGCCGATGGAAACACCATATATTTT CASSLAQGADGNTIYF
NA TRBJ2-1 TRBV28 TRBD1 TGTGCCAGCACTAAACCCAGGGGGCCAGAAGATGAGCAGTTCTTC CASTKPRGPEDEQFF
NA TRBJ2-1 TRBV4-3 TRBD2 TGCGCCAGCAGCCAAGATTCGGGGACTAGCGGGAATGAGCAGTTCTTC CASSQDSGTSGNEQFF
once TRBJ2-7 TRBV27 TRBD1 TGTGCCAGCAGTTTCGGACAGGGCTACGAGCAGTACTTC CASSFGQGYEQYF
NA TRBJ1-5 TRBV30 NA TGTGCCTGGGAAACAGATGGAGGTCAGCCCCAGCATTTT CAWETDGGQPQHF
NA TRBJ1-1 TRBV30 TRBD1 TGTGCCTGGAGTAGGGGGCGGGGAACTGAAGCTTTCTTT CAWSRGRGTEAFF
NA TRBJ2-1 TRBV21-1 NA TGTGCCAGCAGCAAAGGCACTAGCGGGGTCTACAATGAGCAGTTCTTC CASSKGTSGVYNEQFF
NA TRBJ2-5 TRBV9 TRBD2 TGTGCCAGCAGCGTAGGCCCCAGAATAGCGGGAGGTTTGGAGACCCAGTACTTC CASSVGPRIAGGLETQYF
NA TRBJ1-6 TRBV19 NA TGTGCCAGTAGTATAGACGGTCGACCCCTCCACTTT CASSIDGRPLHF
NA TRBJ2-3 TRBV11-3 NA TGTGCCAGCAGTCCCGGGACTAGCACAGATACGCAGTATTTT CASSPGTSTDTQYF
NA TRBJ1-6 TRBV23-1 TRBD1 TGCGCCAGCAGTCAATCGTCCAGGGGGAGTTGTTCACCCCTCCACTTT CASSQSSRGSCSPLHF
NA TRBJ1-2 TRBV10-3 NA TGTGCCATCAACAGGGATATTAACTATGGCTACACCTTC CAINRDINYGYTF
NA TRBJ1-1 TRBV4-3 NA TGCGCCAGCAGCCAAGGGCGACAGCTTTTGAACACTGAAGCTTTCTTT CASSQGRQLLNTEAFF
NA TRBJ1-2 TRBV28 NA TGTGCCAGCAGTACCCCAGGGTACGTCTATGGCTACACCTTC CASSTPGYVYGYTF
NA TRBJ2-5 TRBV10-2 TRBD2 TGCGCCAGCAGGGCTCGATGGCGGGAGGGCCAAGAGACCCAGTACTTC CASRARWREGQETQYF
NA TRBJ1-6 TRBV9 TRBD1 TGTGCCAGCAGCCCCGGGACAGGGGTATCACCCCTCCACTTT CASSPGTGVSPLHF
NA TRBJ2-3 TRBV7-9 NA TGTGCCAGCAGTTCCACCGGGGAAAGGAGAGATACGCAGTATTTT CASSSTGERRDTQYF
NA TRBJ2-5 TRBV4-3 NA TGCGCCAGCAGCCAAGCTGCCGGTGGGACCCAGTACTTC CASSQAAGGTQYF
NA TRBJ2-1 TRBV29-1 TRBD2 TGCAGCGTTGTGACTAGCGGGAGGGTCGATGAGCAGTTCTTC CSVVTSGRVDEQFF
few TRBJ2-7 TRBV5-1 NA TGCGCCAGCAGCGTTGGGCCCACCGGGACTCAGTCCTACGAGCAGTACTTC CASSVGPTGTQSYEQYF